This TCR beta chain is from a study of T cell repertoires in cytomegalovirus infection. Study in general: Recently identified HLA-C-restricted and well-studied HLA-B-restricted CMV epitopes were used.

Points from the study as a whole: Carriers of CMV and the relevant HLA type were discriminated by public TCR beta frequency. In two of eight donors, the top clonotype was HLA-C-restricted CMV-specific.

Germline V gene lookup returns CDR1 MNHEY and CDR2 SMNVEV (reference sequence). The V and J ends lost 5 bases and 0 bases, in that order; junction bases with no gene match: 0. CDR3 length equals 13 residues. Concerning this clonotype: Its antigen is still unknown.

TCRdb reprocessed the reads via MiXCR and lists one record per CDR3 protein. Of under 95,000 distinct CDR3 sequences in the sample, approximately 46% were seen once. This clonotype was obtained from a human donor in good health (CMV status not recorded). Some clones in this sample may be carry-over from other donors' samples. V gene TRBV27 combines with J gene TRBJ1-1, with 7 bases fitting TRBD1. Source: CD8+ T cells from cultured PBMCs, taken from culture after CMV antigen stimulation. The CDR3 is CASSDRVNTEAFF. The CDR3 DNA sequence: TGTGCCAGCAGTGACAGGGTGAACACTGAAGCTTTCTTT.